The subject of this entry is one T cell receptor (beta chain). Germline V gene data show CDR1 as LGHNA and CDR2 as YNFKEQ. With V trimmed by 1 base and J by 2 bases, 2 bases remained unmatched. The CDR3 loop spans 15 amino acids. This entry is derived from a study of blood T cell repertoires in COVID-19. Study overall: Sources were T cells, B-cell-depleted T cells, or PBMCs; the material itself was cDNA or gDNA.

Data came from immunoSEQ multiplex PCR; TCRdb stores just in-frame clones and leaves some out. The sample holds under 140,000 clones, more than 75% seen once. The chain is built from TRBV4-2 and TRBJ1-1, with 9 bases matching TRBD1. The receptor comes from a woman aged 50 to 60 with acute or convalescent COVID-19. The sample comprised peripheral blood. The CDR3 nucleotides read TGTGCCAGCAGCCAAGGGACAGGGGAAAACACTGAAGCTTTCTTT. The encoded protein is CASSQGTGENTEAFF.